One T cell receptor (beta chain) is described in this entry. This entry belongs to a study of T cell responses to AZD1222 COVID-19 vaccine. Here immunoSEQ multiplex PCR was the method, and the copy in TCRdb shows in-frame clones only, minus some. The sample consists of around 99,000 clones, around 94% of them appearing once. The sequence came from an adult in good health. The input for sequencing was peripheral blood, taken on day 0 of AZD1222 vaccination.

The CDR3 coding sequence is TGTGCCAGCAGCTTAGTTAATCCGGGTAGTTCGAACACTGAAGCTTTCTTT. It encodes CASSLVNPGSSNTEAFF. The V gene is TRBV7-8, the J gene TRBJ1-1; D remains ambiguous. The V end lost 1 base, the J end lost 1 base, and 16 bases lay between the germline ends. From germline, CDR1 is SGHVS and CDR2 FQNEAQ. The CDR3 contains 17 residues.